This T cell receptor beta chain was recovered during a study of monozygotic twins with inflammatory bowel disease. On this clonotype itself: Its antigen is currently unknown.

TCRdb processed the 5' RACE reads again and assigns one entry to each CDR3 protein, with no DNA. Found here are approximately 400,000 distinct CDR3 sequences; the top ten clones hold about 2.2%. The study, taken as a whole, reports: Relative clonotype sharing with others was diminished in IBD patients versus healthy twins, particularly with disease activity. A reduction in TCRbeta diversity (inverse Simpson) was seen in IBD patients relative to healthy co-twins.

For every donor, one blood sample of over 2 ml was drawn. The CDR3 is made up of 14 amino acids. Per the germline V gene, CDR1 is SGHRS and CDR2 is YFSETQ. The clonotype was recovered from a human donor with ulcerative colitis or Crohn's disease, or a healthy co-twin of an affected twin (not recorded which). The J gene is TRBJ1-2, the V gene TRBV5-1; TCRdb's D call of TRBD1 is untestable without DNA. Material: blood. The CDR3 sequence: CASSLAGQGGGYTF.